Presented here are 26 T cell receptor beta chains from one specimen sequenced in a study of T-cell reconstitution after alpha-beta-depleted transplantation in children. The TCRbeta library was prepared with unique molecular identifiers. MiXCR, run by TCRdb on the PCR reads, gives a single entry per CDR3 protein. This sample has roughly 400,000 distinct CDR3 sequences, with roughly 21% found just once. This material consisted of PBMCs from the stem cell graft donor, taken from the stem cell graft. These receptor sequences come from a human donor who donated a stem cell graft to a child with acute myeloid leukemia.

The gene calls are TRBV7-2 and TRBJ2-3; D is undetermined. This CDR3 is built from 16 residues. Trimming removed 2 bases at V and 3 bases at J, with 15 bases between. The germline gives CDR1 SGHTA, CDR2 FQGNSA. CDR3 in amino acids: CASSLTRAAPTDTQYF. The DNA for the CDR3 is TGTGCCAGCAGCTTAACCCGGGCGGCACCGACAGATACGCAGTATTTT.

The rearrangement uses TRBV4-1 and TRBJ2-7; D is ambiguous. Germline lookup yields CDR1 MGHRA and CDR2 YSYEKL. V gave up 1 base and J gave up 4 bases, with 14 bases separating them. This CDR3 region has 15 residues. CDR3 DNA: TGCGCCAGCAGCCAAGTAGGGCAGGCCGGATACGAGCAGTACTTC. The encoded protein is CASSQVGQAGYEQYF.

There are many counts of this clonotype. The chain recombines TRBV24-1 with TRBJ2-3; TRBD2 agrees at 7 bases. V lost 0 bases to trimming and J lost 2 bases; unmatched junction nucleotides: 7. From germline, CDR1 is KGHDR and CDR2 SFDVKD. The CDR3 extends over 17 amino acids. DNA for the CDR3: TGTGCCACCAGTGATTTGCAGGAAGCGGGATTCACAGATACGCAGTATTTT. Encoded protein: CATSDLQEAGFTDTQYF.

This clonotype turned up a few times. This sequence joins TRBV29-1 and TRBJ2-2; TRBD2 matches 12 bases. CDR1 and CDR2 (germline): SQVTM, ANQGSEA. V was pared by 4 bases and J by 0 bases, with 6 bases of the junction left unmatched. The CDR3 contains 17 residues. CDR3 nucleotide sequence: TGCAGCGTTGTGACTAGCGGGAGTGTGACGAACACCGGGGAGCTGTTTTTT. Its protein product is CSVVTSGSVTNTGELFF.

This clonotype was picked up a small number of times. This CDR3 is CASSPQPYEQYF. The CDR3 DNA follows: TGTGCCAGCAGCCCCCAACCCTACGAGCAGTACTTC. V is TRBV7-6 and J is TRBJ2-7; D remains ambiguous. The CDR3 totals 12 residues. Germline V gives CDR1 SGHVS, CDR2 FNYEAQ. The V gene lost 5 bases and the J gene lost 2 bases, with 7 bases spanning the gap.

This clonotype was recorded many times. Written as DNA, the CDR3 is TGTGCCAGCAGCCGGAGAGAGGCGAACACTGAAGCTTTCTTT. Its translation is CASSRREANTEAFF. The V call is TRBV12-3 or TRBV12-4, the J call TRBJ1-1; D ambiguous. The V end was cut by 6 bases, the J end by 1 base, with 12 bases between. CDR3 length equals 14 residues.

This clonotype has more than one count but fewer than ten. The CDR3: CASSVSWPSSYNEQFF. CDR3 nucleotide sequence: TGTGCCAGCAGCGTTAGTTGGCCGAGCTCCTACAATGAGCAGTTCTTC. The J gene is TRBJ2-1, the V gene TRBV7-9; no definite D call. The germline V gene encodes CDR1 SEHNR and CDR2 FQNEAQ (reference sequence). Trimming removed 5 bases at V and 0 bases at J, with 14 bases between. The CDR3 extends over 16 amino acids.

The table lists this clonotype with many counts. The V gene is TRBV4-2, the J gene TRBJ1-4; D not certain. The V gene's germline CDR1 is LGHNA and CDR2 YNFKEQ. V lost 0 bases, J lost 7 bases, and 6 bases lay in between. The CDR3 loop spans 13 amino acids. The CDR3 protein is CASSQDVAEKLFF. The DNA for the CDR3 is TGTGCCAGCAGCCAAGATGTGGCTGAAAAACTGTTTTTT.

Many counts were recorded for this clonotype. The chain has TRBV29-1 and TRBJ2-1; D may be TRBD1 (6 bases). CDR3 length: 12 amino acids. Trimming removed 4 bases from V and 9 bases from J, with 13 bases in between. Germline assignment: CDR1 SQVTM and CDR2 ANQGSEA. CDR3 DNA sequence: TGCAGCGTTGTCTCCCAGGGGCCTGAGCAGTTCTTC. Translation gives CSVVSQGPEQFF.

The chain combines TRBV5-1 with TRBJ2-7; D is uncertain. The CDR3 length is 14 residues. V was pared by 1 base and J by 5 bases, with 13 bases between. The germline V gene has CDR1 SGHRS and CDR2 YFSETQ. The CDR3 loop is CASSLMEVNNEQYF. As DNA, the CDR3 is TGCGCCAGCAGCTTGATGGAAGTAAATAACGAGCAGTACTTC. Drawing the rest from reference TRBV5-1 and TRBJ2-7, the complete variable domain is KAGVTQTPRYLIKTRGQQVTLSCSPISGHRSVSWYQQTPGQGLQFLFEYFSETQRNKGNFPGRFSGRQFSNSRSEMNVSTLELGDSALYLCASSLMEVNNEQYFGPGTRLTVT.

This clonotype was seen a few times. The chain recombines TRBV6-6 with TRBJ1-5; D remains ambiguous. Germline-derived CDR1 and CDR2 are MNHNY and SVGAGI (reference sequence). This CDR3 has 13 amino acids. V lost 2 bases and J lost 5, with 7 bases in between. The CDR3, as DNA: TGTGCCAGCAGTTACCGTGGGTATCAGCCCCAGCATTTT. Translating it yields CASSYRGYQPQHF.

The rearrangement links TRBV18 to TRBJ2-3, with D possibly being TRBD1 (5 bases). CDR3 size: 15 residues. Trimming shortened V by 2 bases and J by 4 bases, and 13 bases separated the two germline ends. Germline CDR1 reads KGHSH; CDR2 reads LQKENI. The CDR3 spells CASSPSGMNADTQYF. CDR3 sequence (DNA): TGTGCCAGCTCACCATCAGGGATGAACGCAGATACGCAGTATTTT.

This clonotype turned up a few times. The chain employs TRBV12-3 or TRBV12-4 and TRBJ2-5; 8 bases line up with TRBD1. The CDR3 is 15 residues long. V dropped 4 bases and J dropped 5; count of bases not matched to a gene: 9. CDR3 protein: CASSSRQGMAETQYF. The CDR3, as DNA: TGTGCCAGCAGTTCTAGACAGGGGATGGCGGAGACCCAGTACTTC.

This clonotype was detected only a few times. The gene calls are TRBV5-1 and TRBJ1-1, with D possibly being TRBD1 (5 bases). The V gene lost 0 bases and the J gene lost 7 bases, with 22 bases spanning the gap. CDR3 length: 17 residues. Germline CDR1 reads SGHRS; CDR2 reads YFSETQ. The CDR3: CASSLAGDLGLGVEAFF. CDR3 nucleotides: TGCGCCAGCAGCTTGGCCGGCGACCTGGGTTTAGGGGTTGAAGCTTTCTTT.

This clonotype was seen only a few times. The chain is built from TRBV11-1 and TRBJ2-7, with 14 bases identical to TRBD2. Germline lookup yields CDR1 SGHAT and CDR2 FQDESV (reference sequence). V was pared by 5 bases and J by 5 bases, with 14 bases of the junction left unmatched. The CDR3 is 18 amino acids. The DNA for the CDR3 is TGTGCCAGCAGCCCAAGACTAGCGGGAGGGGGAGTAATGGACGAGCAGTACTTC. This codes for CASSPRLAGGGVMDEQYF.

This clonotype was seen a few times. This chain's CDR3 is CASGGTAVNNEQFF. The CDR3 DNA sequence: TGTGCCAGCGGGGGGACAGCAGTCAACAATGAGCAGTTCTTC. The rearrangement joins TRBV7-8 to TRBJ2-1, with D maybe TRBD1 (7 bases). The CDR3 extends over 14 amino acids. V lost 8 bases and J 5 bases, leaving 16 bases between the germline ends. CDR1 and CDR2 (germline): SGHVS, FQNEAQ.

In DNA, the CDR3 is TGTGCCAGCAGTGCTGGACTAGCTGACTACGAGCAGTACTTC. Translating it yields CASSAGLADYEQYF. The V and J genes are TRBV12-3 or TRBV12-4 and TRBJ2-7; 8 bases are a match to TRBD2. J gave up 3 bases and V 5 bases, and 6 bases lay outside the gene matches. There are 14 residues in the CDR3.

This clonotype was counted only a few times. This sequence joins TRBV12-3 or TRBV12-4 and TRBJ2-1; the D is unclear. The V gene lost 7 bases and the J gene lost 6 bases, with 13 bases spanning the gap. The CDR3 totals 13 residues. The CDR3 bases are TGTGCCAGCACTACTGGGCTGCGCAATGAGCAGTTCTTC. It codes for CASTTGLRNEQFF.

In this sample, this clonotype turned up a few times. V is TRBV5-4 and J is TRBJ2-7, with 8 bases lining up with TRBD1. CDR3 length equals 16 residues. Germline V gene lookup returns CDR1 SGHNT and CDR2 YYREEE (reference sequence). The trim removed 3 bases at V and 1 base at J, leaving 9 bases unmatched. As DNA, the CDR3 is TGTGCCAGCAGCTCGGCCGGACAGGGACATTCCTACGAGCAGTACTTC. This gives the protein CASSSAGQGHSYEQYF.

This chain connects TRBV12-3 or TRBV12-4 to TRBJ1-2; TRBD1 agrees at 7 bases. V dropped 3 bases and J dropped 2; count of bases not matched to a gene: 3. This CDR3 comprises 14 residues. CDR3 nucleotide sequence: TGTGCCAGCAGTTTCGGGGGACAGAACTATGGCTACACCTTC. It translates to CASSFGGQNYGYTF.

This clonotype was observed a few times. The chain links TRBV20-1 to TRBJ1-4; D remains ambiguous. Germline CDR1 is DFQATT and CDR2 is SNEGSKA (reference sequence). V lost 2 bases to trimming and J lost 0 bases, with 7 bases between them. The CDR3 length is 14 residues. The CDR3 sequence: CSARPGSTNEKLFF. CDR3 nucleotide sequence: TGCAGTGCTAGACCCGGGTCAACTAATGAAAAACTGTTTTTT.

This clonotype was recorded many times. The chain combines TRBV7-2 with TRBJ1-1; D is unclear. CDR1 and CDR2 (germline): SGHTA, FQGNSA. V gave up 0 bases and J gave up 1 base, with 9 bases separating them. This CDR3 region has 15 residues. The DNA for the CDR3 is TGTGCCAGCAGCTTAGCGTTGGACGGGAACACTGAAGCTTTCTTT. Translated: CASSLALDGNTEAFF.

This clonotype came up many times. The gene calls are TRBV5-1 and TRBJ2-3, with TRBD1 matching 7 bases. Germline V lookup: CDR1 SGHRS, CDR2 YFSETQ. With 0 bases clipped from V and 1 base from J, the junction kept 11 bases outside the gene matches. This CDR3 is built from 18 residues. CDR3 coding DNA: TGCGCCAGCAGCTTGGACCGGGTGACAGGGTTCGGCACAGATACGCAGTATTTT. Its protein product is CASSLDRVTGFGTDTQYF.

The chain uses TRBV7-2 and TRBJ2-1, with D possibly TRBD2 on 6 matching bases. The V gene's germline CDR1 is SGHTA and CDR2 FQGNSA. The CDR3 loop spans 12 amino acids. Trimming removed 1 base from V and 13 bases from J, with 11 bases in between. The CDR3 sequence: CASSLGPGLQFF. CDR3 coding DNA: TGTGCCAGCAGCTTAGGACCGGGACTCCAGTTCTTC.

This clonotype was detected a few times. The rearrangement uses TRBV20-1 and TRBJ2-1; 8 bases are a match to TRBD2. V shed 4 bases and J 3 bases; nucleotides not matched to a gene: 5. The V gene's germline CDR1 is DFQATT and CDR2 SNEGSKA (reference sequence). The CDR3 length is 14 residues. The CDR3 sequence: CSATGLGDYNEQFF. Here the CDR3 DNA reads TGCAGTGCTACGGGACTAGGAGACTACAATGAGCAGTTCTTC.

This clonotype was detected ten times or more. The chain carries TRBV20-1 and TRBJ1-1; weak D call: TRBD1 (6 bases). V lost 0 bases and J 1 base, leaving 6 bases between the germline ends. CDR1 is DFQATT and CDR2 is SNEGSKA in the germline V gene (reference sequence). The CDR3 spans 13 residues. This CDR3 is CSARDRGNTEAFF. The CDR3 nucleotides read TGCAGTGCTAGAGACAGGGGGAACACTGAAGCTTTCTTT.